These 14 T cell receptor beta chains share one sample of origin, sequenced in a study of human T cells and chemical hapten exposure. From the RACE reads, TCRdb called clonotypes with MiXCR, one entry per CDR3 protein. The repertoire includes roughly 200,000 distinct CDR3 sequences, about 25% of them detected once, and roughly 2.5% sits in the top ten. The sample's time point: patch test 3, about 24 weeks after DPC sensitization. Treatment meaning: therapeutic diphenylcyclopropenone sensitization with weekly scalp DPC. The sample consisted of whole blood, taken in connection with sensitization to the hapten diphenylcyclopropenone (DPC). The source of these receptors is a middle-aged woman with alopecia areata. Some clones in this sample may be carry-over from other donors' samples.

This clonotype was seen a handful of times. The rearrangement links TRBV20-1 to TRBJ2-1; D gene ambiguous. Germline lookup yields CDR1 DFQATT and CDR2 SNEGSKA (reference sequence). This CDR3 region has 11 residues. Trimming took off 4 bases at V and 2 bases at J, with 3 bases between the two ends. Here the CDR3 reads CSAMPYNEQFF. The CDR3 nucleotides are TGCAGTGCTATGCCCTACAATGAGCAGTTCTTC.

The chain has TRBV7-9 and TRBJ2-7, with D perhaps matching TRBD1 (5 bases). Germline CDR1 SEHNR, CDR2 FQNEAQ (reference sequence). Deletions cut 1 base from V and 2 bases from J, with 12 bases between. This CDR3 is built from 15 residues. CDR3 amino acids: CASSLVRTSTYEQYF. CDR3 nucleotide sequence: TGTGCCAGCAGCTTAGTCCGGACATCTACCTACGAGCAGTACTTC.

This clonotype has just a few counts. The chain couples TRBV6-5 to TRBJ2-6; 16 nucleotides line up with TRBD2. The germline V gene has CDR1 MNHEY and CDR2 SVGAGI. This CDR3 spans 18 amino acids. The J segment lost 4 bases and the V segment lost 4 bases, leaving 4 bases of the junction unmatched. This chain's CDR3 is CASSSGLAGGRGANVLTF. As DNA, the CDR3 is TGTGCCAGCAGTTCGGGACTAGCGGGAGGGCGCGGGGCCAACGTCCTGACTTTC.

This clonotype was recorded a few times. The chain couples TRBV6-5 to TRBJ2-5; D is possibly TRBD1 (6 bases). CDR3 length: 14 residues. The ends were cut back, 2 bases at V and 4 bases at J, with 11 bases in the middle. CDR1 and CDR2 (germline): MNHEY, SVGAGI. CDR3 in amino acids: CASSYVRGRETQYF. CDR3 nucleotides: TGTGCCAGCAGTTACGTCAGGGGTCGAGAGACCCAGTACTTC.

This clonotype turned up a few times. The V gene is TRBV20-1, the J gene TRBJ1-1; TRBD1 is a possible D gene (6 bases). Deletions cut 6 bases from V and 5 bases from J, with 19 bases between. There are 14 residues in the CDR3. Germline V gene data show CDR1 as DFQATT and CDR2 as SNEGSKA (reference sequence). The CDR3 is CSARLQGRGTEAFF. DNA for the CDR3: TGCAGTGCCAGACTACAGGGACGGGGGACTGAAGCTTTCTTT.

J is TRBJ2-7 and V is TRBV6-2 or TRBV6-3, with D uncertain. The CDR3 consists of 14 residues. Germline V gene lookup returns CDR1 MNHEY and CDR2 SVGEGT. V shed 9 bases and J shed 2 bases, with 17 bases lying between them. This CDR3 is CASQEPYRTYEQYF. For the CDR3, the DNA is TGTGCCAGTCAGGAACCCTATCGTACCTACGAGCAGTACTTC.

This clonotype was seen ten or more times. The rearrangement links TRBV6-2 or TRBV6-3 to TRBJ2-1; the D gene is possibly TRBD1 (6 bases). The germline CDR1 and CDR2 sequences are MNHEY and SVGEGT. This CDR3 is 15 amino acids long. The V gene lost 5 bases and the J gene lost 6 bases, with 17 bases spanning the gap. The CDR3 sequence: CASSNYREGGNEQFF. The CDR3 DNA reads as TGTGCCAGCAGTAACTACAGGGAAGGGGGCAATGAGCAGTTCTTC.

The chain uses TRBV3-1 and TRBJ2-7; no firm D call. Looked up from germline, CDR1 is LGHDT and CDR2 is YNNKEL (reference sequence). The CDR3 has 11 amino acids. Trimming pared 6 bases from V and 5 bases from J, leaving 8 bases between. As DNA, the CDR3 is TGTGCCAGCAGAAAAGGCCACGAGCAGTACTTC. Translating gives CASRKGHEQYF.

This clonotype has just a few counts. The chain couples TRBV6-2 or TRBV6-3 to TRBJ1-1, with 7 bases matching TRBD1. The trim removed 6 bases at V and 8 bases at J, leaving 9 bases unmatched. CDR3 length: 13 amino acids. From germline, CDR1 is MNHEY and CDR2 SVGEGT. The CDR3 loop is CASSRSDRSEAFF. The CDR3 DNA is TGTGCCAGCAGCCGATCGGACAGGTCAGAAGCTTTCTTT.

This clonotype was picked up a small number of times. The CDR3 nucleotides are TGTGCCAGCAGTCAAGGACAGGTCCCCAATCAGCCCCAGCATTTT. Translating gives CASSQGQVPNQPQHF. The genes are TRBV6-2 or TRBV6-3 and TRBJ1-5; TRBD1 agrees at 7 bases. Germline CDR1 MNHEY, CDR2 SVGEGT. V shed 5 bases, J shed 3 bases, and the junction held 7 bases outside the gene matches. The CDR3 is 15 amino acids.

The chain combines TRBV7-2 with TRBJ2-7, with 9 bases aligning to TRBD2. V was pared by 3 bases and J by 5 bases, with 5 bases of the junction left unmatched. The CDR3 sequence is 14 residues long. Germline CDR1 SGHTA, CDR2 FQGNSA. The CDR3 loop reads CASSFSGSTDEQYF. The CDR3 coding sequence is TGTGCCAGCAGCTTTAGCGGGAGTACGGACGAGCAGTACTTC.

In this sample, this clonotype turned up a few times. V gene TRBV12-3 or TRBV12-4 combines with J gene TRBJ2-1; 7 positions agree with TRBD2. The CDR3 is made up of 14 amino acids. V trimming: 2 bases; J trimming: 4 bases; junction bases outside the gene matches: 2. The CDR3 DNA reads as TGTGCCAGCAGTTTACAAGCGGGATACAATGAGCAGTTCTTC. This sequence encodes CASSLQAGYNEQFF.

CDR3 amino acids: CASTPGQEIPYEQYF. The CDR3 DNA reads TGTGCCAGCACCCCCGGACAAGAAATTCCCTACGAGCAGTACTTC. The gene calls are TRBV28 and TRBJ2-7; D is possibly TRBD1 (5 bases). V shed 7 bases and J shed 2 bases, with 18 bases lying between them. Looked up from germline, CDR1 is MDHEN and CDR2 is SYDVKM. The CDR3 totals 15 residues.

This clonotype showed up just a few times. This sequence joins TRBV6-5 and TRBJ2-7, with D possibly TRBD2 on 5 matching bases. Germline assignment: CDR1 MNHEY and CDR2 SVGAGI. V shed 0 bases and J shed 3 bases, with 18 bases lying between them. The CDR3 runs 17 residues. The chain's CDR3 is CASSYSLDAGASYEQYF. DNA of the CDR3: TGTGCCAGCAGTTACTCTCTGGATGCGGGCGCGAGCTACGAGCAGTACTTC.